The 6 T cell receptor beta chains in this list originate from one sample, sequenced in a study of CD8+CD57+ T cells in acquired aplastic anemia. CDR3 and TCR beta VDJ profiling relied on a genomic DNA template. TCRdb re-analysed the reads in MiXCR, keeping a single row per CDR3 protein. The sample lists a few hundred thousand distinct CDR3 sequences; roughly 59% were seen once. CD8+CD57+ cell expansion had been shown by flow cytometry in patients chosen for sequencing. The sequenced sample consisted of sorted CD4+, CD8+, or CD8+CD57+ T cells (not recorded which) from PBMCs. The source is a human donor with aplastic anemia.

This clonotype has just a few counts. The chain recombines TRBV20-1 with TRBJ2-2; 10 nucleotides agree with TRBD1. Germline V CDR1 and CDR2: DFQATT, SNEGSKA (reference sequence). This CDR3 is 13 amino acids long. The ends lost 6 bases at V and 7 bases at J; junction bases unmatched: 5. In DNA, the CDR3 is TGCAGTGCCCGGACAGGGGGTGGCGGGGAGCTGTTTTTT. Translated, it gives CSARTGGGGELFF.

Many counts were recorded for this clonotype. The CDR3 spells CSARLGSQAIQYF. The DNA for the CDR3 is TGCAGTGCTAGACTGGGTTCACAGGCAATTCAGTACTTC. The rearrangement joins TRBV20-1 to TRBJ2-4, with a possible D match to TRBD1 (5 bases). V lost 2 bases and J 10 bases, leaving 15 bases between the germline ends. The CDR3 is made up of 13 amino acids. Germline assignment: CDR1 DFQATT and CDR2 SNEGSKA (reference sequence).

The rearrangement uses TRBV7-2 and TRBJ1-1, with 12 bases lining up with TRBD1. V lost 3 bases and J lost 8; bases outside the gene matches: 7. CDR3 length: 15 residues. Germline loops: CDR1 SGHTA, CDR2 FQGNSA. The CDR3 DNA is TGTGCCAGCAGCTTTGTATCGGGACAGGGGGCGGAAGCTTTCTTT. Translation gives CASSFVSGQGAEAFF.

As regards this clonotype: A read error is likely, as this CDR3 ends without the conserved phenylalanine or tryptophan. The limits of the CDR3 on the DNA are not certain, so only TCRdb's listed CDR3 is given. The J gene is TRBJ2-7, the V gene TRBV5-1; TRBD1 is the table's D call, not checked against the DNA. Looked up from germline, CDR1 is SGHRS and CDR2 is YFSETQ. Including both end residues, the CDR3 is 8 amino acids long. CDR3: CASSLEGE.

The chain has TRBV15 and TRBJ1-1, with D unclear. Germline V gene sequence: CDR1 LNHNV, CDR2 YYDKDF (reference sequence). There are 14 residues in the CDR3. The V end lost 2 bases, the J end lost 1 base, and 8 bases lay between the germline ends. In DNA, the CDR3 is TGTGCCACCAGCAGATCGAGTGAGAACACTGAAGCTTTCTTT. Protein: CATSRSSENTEAFF.

This clonotype was seen many times. The chain couples TRBV5-6 to TRBJ1-1; no reliable D call. The CDR3 has 15 amino acids. V was clipped by 2 bases and J by 1 base, with 12 bases between them. Germline V gene lookup returns CDR1 SGHDT and CDR2 YYEEEE. The CDR3: CASSFGNTQNTEAFF. The DNA for the CDR3 is TGTGCCAGCAGCTTTGGTAACACTCAGAACACTGAAGCTTTCTTT.